The subject of this entry is one TCR beta chain. This clone was seen more than once but under ten times. What antigen it recognizes has not been identified. Base qualities are not at hand, and no much larger clone is one base apart. The data are from a study of cytomegalovirus exposure and HLA in healthy donors (dated by TCRdb to 2016 to 2017). Regarding the complete study: In an earlier analysis of 450 to 750 of the donors, around 300 Gb of sequence data and 90 million to 130 million unique TCR beta sequences from about 179 million T cells were reported. An early release that covered 500 to 800 HLA-typed donors contained about 290 gigabases of sequencing data and 70 million to 100 million unique TCR sequences. Of the 398 genotyped donors, over 65% fell in the genetic ancestry cluster associated with self-reported Caucasian donors. The aim of the study was to test whether cataloging public T cell receptors could identify signatures of past pathogen exposure. The study profiled the T cell repertoires of around 700 subjects by immunosequencing and related them to cytomegalovirus serostatus. A separate validation cohort of over 95 different subjects was used in addition to the roughly 670-subject first cohort. High-throughput TCR immunosequencing, statistical association of individual TCRs with disease status, and machine learning were combined to predict cytomegalovirus infection status. A later analysis re-analyzed previously published TCR beta repertoires from about 730 donors and added high-resolution HLA genotyping to study TCR occurrence patterns. Rather than drawing on any new phenotypic data, the later analysis identified candidate immune exposures from TCR beta sequences and the way those sequences occurred across donors. To decide whether each TCR beta V gene segment behaved as functional or pseudogenic, an earlier analysis of approximately 590 of the donors relied on high-throughput TCR beta sequencing. Donor age, sex, ethnicity and CMV serostatus were compiled together with the repertoire data. In a later genetic analysis, genome-wide SNP genotypes for about 55% of the 666 donors were used, and that subset was treated as a discovery cohort. All discovery cohort repertoires had been generated using a single sequencing platform. HLA typing included class I and class II loci at four-digit resolution. The number of donors typed differed by locus, with roughly 629-640 for A, B, C, DRB1 and DQB1, 522 for DQA1, over 600 for DPA1, and 472 for DPB1. Roughly 5 DR-DQ haplotypes were handled as single units for association and clustering, since linkage in the cohort was strong. Among around 400 genotyped donors of the cohort, an average of around 250,000 unique TCR beta nucleotide sequences was sequenced per donor, of which about 18% were non-productive.

The cohort consisted of approximately 670 healthy bone marrow donors. All cohort members were sampled while nominally healthy, although unrecorded immune exposures were likely present. The donor tested CMV seropositive, placing the donor among the 289 seropositive members of the cohort. Every donor gave a peripheral blood sample, and the peripheral blood mononuclear cells from that sample were used for TCR beta sequencing. The Qiagen DNeasy Blood Extraction Kit was used to extract genomic DNA from the blood cell samples. Reading from cysteine to phenylalanine, the CDR3 counts 15 amino acids. Just CDR3 DNA is preserved here, 45 bases in frame from base 1. V is reduced by 0 bases and J by 0 bases, leaving a spacing of 7 bases between them. Sequences SGHKS (CDR1) and YYEKEE (CDR2) are obtained from the germline V gene (reference sequence). The study at large found these results: In an earlier analysis of around 500 of the donors, most TCR beta V segments appeared in productive rearrangements about 90% or about 30% of the time, broadly matching IMGT annotations. In a later analysis, HLA-associated TCR beta chains showed more clonal expansion and lower generation probabilities than non-associated chains that were equally common. A later analysis found that most CMV-associated TCR beta chains appeared HLA-restricted, with HLA associations seemingly driven largely by CMV exposure. An association between a missense DCLRE1C variant and V-gene and J-gene trimming of TCR beta chains was found in a later genetic analysis and replicated in an independent cohort. Cytomegalovirus status was reported to be diagnosed by the classifier with high specificity and sensitivity in both the original and validation cohorts. According to a later analysis, TCR association rates differed among HLA loci, with DRB1 alleles showing the most associated TCRs and HLA-C alleles showing the fewest. A later genetic analysis reported fewer N-insertions in productive TCRs among donors in an Asian-associated ancestry cluster than the approximately 670-donor mean. The 87-base-pair reads could not distinguish some IMGT-functional V segments, including TRBV6-2 and TRBV6-3, so those segments were excluded. At a false discovery rate of 0.05, a later analysis linked approximately 18,000 TCR beta sequences to specific HLA alleles. A further reported finding was that TCR beta sequences accurately predicted the HLA-A and HLA-B alleles for most subjects in the first cohort. Across donors, most TCR sequences were observed very rarely, whereas some public TCRs were present in many individuals. Because counts were too low, about 18 rarely observed V segments, including chromosome 9 orphons, were excluded from the earlier analysis of fewer than 650 of the donors. When HLA alleles, especially DR and DQ, strongly co-occurred, TCR associations were difficult to assign to individual alleles. The study gave a list of under 200 TCR beta chains associated with cytomegalovirus. The sequencing pipeline was judged likely to have produced a cluster of highly shared sequence variants as a technical artifact. Linkage disequilibrium might explain the correlated functional status among segregating V segments, but an unknown experimental factor could not be excluded. Only TCR beta chains were sequenced in this cohort, and the absence of alpha or paired-chain data limited detectable features. A few of the identified cytomegalovirus-associated TCR beta chains were confirmed in vitro to be specific for cytomegalovirus antigens. Roughly uniform sequencing depth across donors was assumed in presence/absence analyses, although this assumption may not hold. The only immune exposure information available for the cohort was CMV serostatus. According to a later analysis, parvovirus B19, influenza, CMV and Epstein-Barr virus appeared linked to several top co-occurrence clusters. The authors suggested that the approach could potentially be extended to other disease states and immunological phenotypes. Because HLA typing was unavailable for some donors at each locus, only the typed subset was used in association tests.

Library generation was performed with the immunoSEQ multiplex PCR assay. For the multiplex PCR, a mixture combining 60 forward primers for TCR Vbeta segments and 13 reverse primers for TCR Jbeta segments was used. The CDR3 region of rearranged TCR beta genes was amplified from genomic DNA with a multiplex PCR assay. On the Illumina HiSeq System, the amplified TCR beta libraries were sequenced as 87-base-pair reads. In the source study's methods: A later analysis tallied approximately 87 million unique TCR beta chains across the 660 or so repertoires, and about 12 million of those chains were shared by two or more donors. Raw reads were error-corrected and collapsed into unique sequences with a nearest-neighbor algorithm that merged closely related sequences to remove PCR and sequencing errors. CDR3 sequences were aligned to IMGT reference sequences to assign V, D and J gene segments. For a sequence to be retained, at least a six-nucleotide match to both a V gene segment and a J gene segment was required. Rearrangements were called productive when the CDR3 lacked stop codons and stayed in frame with V and J; all others were non-productive. Following IMGT convention, CDR3 was defined as the stretch from the second conserved V-encoded cysteine up to the conserved J-encoded phenylalanine. The earlier analysis of approximately 590 of the donors excluded any sequence lacking an unambiguous match to a single V gene segment. An earlier analysis of 587 of the donors classified V segments as functional when productive rearrangements were above 56.7% and as segregating when the standard deviation between donors was above 5%. A statistical classification framework was built for diagnosing cytomegalovirus status from the catalog of TCR beta chain sequences. In a later analysis, V and J genes were assigned by comparing TCR nucleotide sequences against IMGT/GENE-DB human TR gene sequences. The TCRdist pipeline was used in a later analysis to assign CDR3 sequences and most-parsimonious VDJ recombination scenarios. A later analysis defined each TCR beta chain by its CDR3 amino acid sequence plus V-gene family, and excluded reads lacking a unique V-gene family. To address suspected cross-contamination and a sequencing artifact, a later analysis removed approximately 590 highly shared, low-generation-probability nucleotide sequences. In a later analysis, a clonal expansion index was calculated for each public chain from normalized within-repertoire ranks of inferred template counts. In a later analysis, generation probabilities were computed with a VDJ recombination model fitted to out-of-frame rearrangements, and the resulting probabilities were checked against IGoR. In a later analysis, hypergeometric tests were used to score TCR-TCR, TCR-HLA and TCR-CMV co-occurrence, with a repertoire-size bias correction applied to TCR pairs. A later analysis estimated false discovery rates by permuting HLA or CMV assignments 20 times. In a later analysis, co-occurring TCRs were grouped using DBSCAN, and TCRdist sequence similarity was added for clustering within HLA-allele-positive subsets. Repertoires with fewer than 30,000 or more than 120,000 public chains were left out of co-occurrence clustering, as were roughly five repertoires with anomalous nucleotide sharing. TCRdb retrieved this table from immuneACCESS and kept in-frame rearrangements only. Not all clones are present; in checked studies, unresolved V genes account for under half, and no reason is known for the remainder. V and J calls and clone size are as listed in that table; D and trimming were resolved from the DNA. The sample yields 150,000 or so clones; 83% were counted once. Of the sample, 3.5% to 5% falls within the top ten clones.

The V gene is TRBV5-5 and the J gene is TRBJ1-5; no D segment can be confidently identified. What was sequenced was PBMCs. The receptor's source is a man over 45 in good health and CMV-seropositive. The nucleotide sequence is given as TGTGCCAGCAGCTTGGACAACCATAGCAATCAGCCCCAGCATTTT. It is translated as CASSLDNHSNQPQHF.